Below, 3 T cell receptor beta chains from the same sample are listed, as sequenced in a study of cytomegalovirus exposure and HLA in healthy donors. A multiplex PCR was run with 60 Vbeta primers and 13 Jbeta primers. Some clones are missing from TCRdb's copy, which holds only in-frame ones; the method was immunoSEQ multiplex PCR. The sample lists approximately 140,000 clones; approximately 80% were seen once. The sequencing input was PBMCs. The receptor set was obtained from a male donor in good health and CMV-seropositive.

The CDR3 bases are TGTGCCAGCAGATATACAGGGGGCGACGCTGAAGCTTTCTTT. It specifies CASRYTGGDAEAFF. The genes are TRBV7-9 and TRBJ1-1; 9 nucleotides align to TRBD1. This CDR3 is built from 14 residues. V gave up 6 bases and J gave up 6 bases; unmatched junction bases: 8. Germline assignment: CDR1 SEHNR and CDR2 FQNEAQ (reference sequence).

DNA of the CDR3: TGTGCCAGCAGCCCTGTGGGCGGGACTAGTTACGAGCAGTACTTC. Encoded protein: CASSPVGGTSYEQYF. V is TRBV9 and J is TRBJ2-7; 8 bases map to TRBD2. Per germline, CDR1 SGDLS and CDR2 YYNGEE. The junction had 10 bases not matched to a gene; V was cut back by 4 bases and J by 4 bases. This CDR3 is built from 15 residues.

The chain is built from TRBV6-5 and TRBJ2-7; 7 bases map to TRBD1. CDR1 MNHEY and CDR2 SVGAGI come from the germline V gene. J gave up 1 base and V 11 bases, and 14 bases lay outside the gene matches. The CDR3 contains 15 residues. Here the CDR3 DNA reads TGTGCCTCCATTTGGGAATCGACAGGGTCCTACGAGCAGTACTTC. Translation: CASIWESTGSYEQYF.